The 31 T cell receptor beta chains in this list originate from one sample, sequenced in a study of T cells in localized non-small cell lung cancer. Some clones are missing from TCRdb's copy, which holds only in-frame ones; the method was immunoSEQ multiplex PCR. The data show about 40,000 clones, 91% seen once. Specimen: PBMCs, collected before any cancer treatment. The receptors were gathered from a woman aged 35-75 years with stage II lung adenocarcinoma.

Written as DNA, the CDR3 is TGTGCCAGCAGTGATAGGGGGACAGGGGGAGATACGCAGTATTTT. The encoded protein is CASSDRGTGGDTQYF. This chain uses TRBV2 with TRBJ2-3; TRBD1 aligns across 11 bases. The CDR3 consists of 15 residues. With V trimmed by 3 bases and J by 5 bases, 4 bases remained unmatched. CDR1 is SNHLY and CDR2 is FYNNEI in the germline V gene.

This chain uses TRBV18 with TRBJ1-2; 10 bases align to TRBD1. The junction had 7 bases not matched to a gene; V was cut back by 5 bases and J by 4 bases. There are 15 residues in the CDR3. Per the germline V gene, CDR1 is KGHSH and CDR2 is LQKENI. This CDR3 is CASSTTGGEGYGYTF. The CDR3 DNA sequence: TGTGCCAGCTCAACGACAGGGGGCGAAGGCTATGGCTACACCTTC.

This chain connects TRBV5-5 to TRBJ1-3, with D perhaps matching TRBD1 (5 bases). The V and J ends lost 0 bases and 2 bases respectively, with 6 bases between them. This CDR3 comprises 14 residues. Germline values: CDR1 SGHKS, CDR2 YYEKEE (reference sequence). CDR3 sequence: CASSLGGAGNTIYF. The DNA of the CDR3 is TGTGCCAGCAGCTTGGGAGGGGCTGGAAACACCATATATTTT.

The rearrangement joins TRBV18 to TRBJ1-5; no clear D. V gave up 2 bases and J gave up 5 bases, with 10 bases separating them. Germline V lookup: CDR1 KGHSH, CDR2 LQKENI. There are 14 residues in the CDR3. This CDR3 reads CASSPGVFDQPQHF. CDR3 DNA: TGTGCCAGCTCACCAGGCGTCTTCGATCAGCCCCAGCATTTT.

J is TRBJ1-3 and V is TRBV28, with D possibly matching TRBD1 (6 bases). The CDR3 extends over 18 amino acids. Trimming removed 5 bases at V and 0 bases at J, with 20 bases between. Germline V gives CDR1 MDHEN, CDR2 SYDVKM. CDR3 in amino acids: CASSLTPGHQTSGNTIYF. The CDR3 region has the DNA TGTGCCAGCAGTCTGACTCCGGGACACCAAACCTCTGGAAACACCATATATTTT.

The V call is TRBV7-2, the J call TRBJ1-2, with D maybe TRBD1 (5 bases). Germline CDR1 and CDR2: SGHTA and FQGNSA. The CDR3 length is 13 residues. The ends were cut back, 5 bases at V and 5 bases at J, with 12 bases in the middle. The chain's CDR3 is CASSTRGAYGYTF. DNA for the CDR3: TGTGCCAGCAGCACGCGAGGGGCTTATGGCTACACCTTC. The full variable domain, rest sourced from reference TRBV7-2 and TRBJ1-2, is GAGVSQSPSNKVTEKGKDVELRCDPISGHTALYWYRQSLGQGLEFLIYFQGNSAPDKSGLPSDRFSAERTGGSVSTLTIQRTQQEDSAVYLCASSTRGAYGYTFGSGTRLTVV.

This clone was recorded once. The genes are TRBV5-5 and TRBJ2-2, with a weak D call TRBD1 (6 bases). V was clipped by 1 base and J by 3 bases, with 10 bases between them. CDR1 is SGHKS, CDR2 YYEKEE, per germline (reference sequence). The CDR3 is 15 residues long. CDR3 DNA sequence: TGTGCCAGCAGCTTGACAGGGCCCGACACCGGGGAGCTGTTTTTT. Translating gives CASSLTGPDTGELFF.

For the CDR3, the DNA is TGTGCCAGTAGTATTAGGAGAGACAATGAGCAGTTCTTC. Translation gives CASSIRRDNEQFF. The rearrangement joins TRBV19 to TRBJ2-1, with D hard to call. The CDR3 has 13 amino acids. The germline V gene encodes CDR1 LNHDA and CDR2 SQIVND (reference sequence). V was cut by 3 bases and J by 5 bases, with 8 bases left in between.

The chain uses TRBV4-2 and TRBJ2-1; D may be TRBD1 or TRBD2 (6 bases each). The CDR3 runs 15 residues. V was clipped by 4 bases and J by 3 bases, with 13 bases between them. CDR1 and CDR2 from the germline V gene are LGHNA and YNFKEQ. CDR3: CASSRGALNYNEQFF. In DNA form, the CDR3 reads TGTGCCAGCAGCCGGGGGGCCCTTAACTACAATGAGCAGTTCTTC.

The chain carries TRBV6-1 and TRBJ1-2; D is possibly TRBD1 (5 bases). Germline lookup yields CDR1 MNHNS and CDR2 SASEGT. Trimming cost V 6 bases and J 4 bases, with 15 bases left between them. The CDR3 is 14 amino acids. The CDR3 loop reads CASRAPGGTYGYTF. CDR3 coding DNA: TGTGCCAGCAGGGCCCCGGGGGGAACCTATGGCTACACCTTC.

CDR3 nucleotides: TGTGCCACCAGCAGTGTTAGACTGGGGCCTTCCTACGAGCAGTACTTC. Amino acids: CATSSVRLGPSYEQYF. The rearrangement joins TRBV15 to TRBJ2-7, with D possibly being TRBD1 (5 bases). The CDR3 runs to 16 residues. Germline values: CDR1 LNHNV, CDR2 YYDKDF (reference sequence). V was shortened by 3 bases and J by 1 base, with 16 bases between the two germline ends.

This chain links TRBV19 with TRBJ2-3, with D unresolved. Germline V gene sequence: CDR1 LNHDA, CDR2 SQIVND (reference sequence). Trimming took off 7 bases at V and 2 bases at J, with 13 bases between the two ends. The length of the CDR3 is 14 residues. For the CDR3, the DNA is TGTGCCAGTACTCGAGCAGTCTTCACAGATACGCAGTATTTT. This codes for CASTRAVFTDTQYF.

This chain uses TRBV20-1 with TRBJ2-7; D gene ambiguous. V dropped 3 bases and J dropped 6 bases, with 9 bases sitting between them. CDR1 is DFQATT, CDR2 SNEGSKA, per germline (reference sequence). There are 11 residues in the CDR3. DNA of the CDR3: TGCAGTGCTAGTACGTCCCCCGAGCAGTACTTC. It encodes CSASTSPEQYF.

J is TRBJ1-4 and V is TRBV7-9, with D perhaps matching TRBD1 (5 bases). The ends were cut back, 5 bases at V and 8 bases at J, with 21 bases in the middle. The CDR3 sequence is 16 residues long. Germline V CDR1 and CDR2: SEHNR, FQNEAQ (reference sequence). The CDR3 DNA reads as TGTGCCAGCAGCCCTAGTCGGGCCAGGACAAGCGAAAAACTGTTTTTT. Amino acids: CASSPSRARTSEKLFF.

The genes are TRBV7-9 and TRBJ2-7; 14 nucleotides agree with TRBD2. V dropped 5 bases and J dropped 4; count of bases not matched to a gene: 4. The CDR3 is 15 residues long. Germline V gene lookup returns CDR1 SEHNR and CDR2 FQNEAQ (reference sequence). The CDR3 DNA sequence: TGTGCCAGCAGCCCGACTAGCGGGGGGGGTTACGAGCAGTACTTC. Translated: CASSPTSGGGYEQYF.

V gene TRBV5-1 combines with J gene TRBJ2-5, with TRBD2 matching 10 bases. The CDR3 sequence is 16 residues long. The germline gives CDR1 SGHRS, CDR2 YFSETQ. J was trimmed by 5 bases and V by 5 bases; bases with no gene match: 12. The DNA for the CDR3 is TGCGCCAGCAGGGCAGGGAGGCTAGCGGGAGTGGAGACCCAGTACTTC. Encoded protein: CASRAGRLAGVETQYF.

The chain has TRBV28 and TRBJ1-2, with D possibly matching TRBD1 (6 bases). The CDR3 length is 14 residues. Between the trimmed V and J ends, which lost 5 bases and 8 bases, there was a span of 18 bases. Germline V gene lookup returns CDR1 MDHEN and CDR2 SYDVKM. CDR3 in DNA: TGTGCCAGCAGTCCCCCCTCCGGGGGCCAGGGCTACACCTTC. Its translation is CASSPPSGGQGYTF.

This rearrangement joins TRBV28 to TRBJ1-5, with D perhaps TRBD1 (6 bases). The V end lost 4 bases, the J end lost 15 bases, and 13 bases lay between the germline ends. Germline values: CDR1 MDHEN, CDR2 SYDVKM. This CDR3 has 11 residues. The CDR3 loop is CASSSHRAPHF. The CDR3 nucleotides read TGTGCCAGCAGTTCACACAGGGCTCCGCATTTT.

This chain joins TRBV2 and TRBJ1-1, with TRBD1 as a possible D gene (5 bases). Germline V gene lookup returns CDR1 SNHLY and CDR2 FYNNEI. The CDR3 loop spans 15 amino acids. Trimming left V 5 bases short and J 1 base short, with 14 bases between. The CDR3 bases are TGTGCCAGCAGTCTTTGGGCCGGACAGAACACTGAAGCTTTCTTT. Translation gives CASSLWAGQNTEAFF.

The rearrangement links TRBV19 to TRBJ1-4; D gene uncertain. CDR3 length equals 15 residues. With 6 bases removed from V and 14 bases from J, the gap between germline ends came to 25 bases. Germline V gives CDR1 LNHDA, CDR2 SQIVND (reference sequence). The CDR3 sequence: CASRTLSANKELLFF. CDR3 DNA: TGTGCCAGTAGGACTCTATCAGCCAACAAAGAACTTCTGTTTTTT. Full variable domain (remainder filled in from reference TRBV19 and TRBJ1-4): DGGITQSPKYLFRKEGQNVTLSCEQNLNHDAMYWYRQDPGQGLRLIYYSQIVNDFQKGDIAEGYSVSREKKESFPLTVTSAQKNPTAFYLCASRTLSANKELLFFGSGTQLSVL.

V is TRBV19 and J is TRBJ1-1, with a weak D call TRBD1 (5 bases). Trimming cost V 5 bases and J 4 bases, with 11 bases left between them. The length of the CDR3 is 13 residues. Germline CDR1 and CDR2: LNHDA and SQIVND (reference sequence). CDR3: CASSAARATEAFF. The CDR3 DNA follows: TGTGCCAGTAGTGCTGCCAGGGCCACTGAAGCTTTCTTT.

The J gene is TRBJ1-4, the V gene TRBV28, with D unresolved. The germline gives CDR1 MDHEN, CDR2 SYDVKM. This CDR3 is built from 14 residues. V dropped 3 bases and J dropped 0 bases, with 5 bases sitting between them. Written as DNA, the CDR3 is TGTGCCAGCAGTTTCAGATCAACTAATGAAAAACTGTTTTTT. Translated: CASSFRSTNEKLFF.

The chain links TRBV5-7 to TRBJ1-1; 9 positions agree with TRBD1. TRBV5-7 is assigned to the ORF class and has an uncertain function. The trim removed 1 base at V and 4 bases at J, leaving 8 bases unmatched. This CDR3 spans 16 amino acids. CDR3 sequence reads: CASSLTGGVSSTEAFF. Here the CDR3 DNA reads TGTGCCAGCAGCTTGACAGGGGGCGTCTCTTCCACTGAAGCTTTCTTT.

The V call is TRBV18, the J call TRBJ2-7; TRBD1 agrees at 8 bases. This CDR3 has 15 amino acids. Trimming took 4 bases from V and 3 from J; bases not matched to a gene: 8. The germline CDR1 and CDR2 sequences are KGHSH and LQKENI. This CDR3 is CASSLLGQEDYEQYF. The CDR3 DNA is TGTGCCAGCTCACTTTTGGGACAGGAGGACTACGAGCAGTACTTC. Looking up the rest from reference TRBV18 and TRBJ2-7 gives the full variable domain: NAGVMQNPRHLVRRRGQEARLRCSPMKGHSHVYWYRQLPEEGLKFMVYLQKENIIDESGMPKERFSAEFPKEGPSILRIQQVVRGDSAAYFCASSLLGQEDYEQYFGPGTRLTVT.

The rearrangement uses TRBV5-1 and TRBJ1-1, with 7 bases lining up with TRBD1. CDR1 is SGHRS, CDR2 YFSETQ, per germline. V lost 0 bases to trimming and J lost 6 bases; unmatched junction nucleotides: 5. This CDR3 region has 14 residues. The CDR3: CASSLDRGTAEAFF. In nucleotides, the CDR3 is TGCGCCAGCAGCTTGGACAGGGGTACGGCTGAAGCTTTCTTT.

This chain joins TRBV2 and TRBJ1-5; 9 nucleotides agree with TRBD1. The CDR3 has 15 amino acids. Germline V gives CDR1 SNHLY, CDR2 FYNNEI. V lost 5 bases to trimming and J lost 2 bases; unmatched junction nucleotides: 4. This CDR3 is CASSPRDRGNQPQHF. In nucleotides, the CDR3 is TGTGCCAGCAGTCCCCGGGACAGGGGCAATCAGCCCCAGCATTTT. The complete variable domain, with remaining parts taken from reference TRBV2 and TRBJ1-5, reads EPEVTQTPSHQVTQMGQEVILRCVPISNHLYFYWYRQILGQKVEFLVSFYNNEISEKSEIFDDQFSVERPDGSNFTLKIRSTKLEDSAMYFCASSPRDRGNQPQHFGDGTRLSIL.

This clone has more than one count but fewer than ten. In nucleotides, the CDR3 is TGTGCCAGCAGTTTAAGAGGACTAGCGGGAGGCTGGGAGACCCAGTACTTC. This gives the protein CASSLRGLAGGWETQYF. The chain joins TRBV27 to TRBJ2-5, with 14 bases fitting TRBD2. The CDR3 has 17 amino acids. The V gene end was trimmed by 2 bases and the J gene end by 5 bases; junction bases not matched to a gene: 7. Germline-derived CDR1 and CDR2 are MNHEY and SMNVEV (reference sequence).

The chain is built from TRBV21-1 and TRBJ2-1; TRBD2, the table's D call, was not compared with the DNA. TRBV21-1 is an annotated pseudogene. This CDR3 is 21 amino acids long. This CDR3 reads CASSKDESVGLAGTAYNEQFF. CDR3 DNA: TGTGCCAGCAGCAAAGATGAGTCGGTGGGACTAGCGGGGACGGCCTACAATGAGCAGTTCTTC.

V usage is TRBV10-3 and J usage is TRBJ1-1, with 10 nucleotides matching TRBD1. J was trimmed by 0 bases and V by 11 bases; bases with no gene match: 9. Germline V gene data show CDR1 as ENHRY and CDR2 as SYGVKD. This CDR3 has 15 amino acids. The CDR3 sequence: CASGQGGLMNTEAFF. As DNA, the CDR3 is TGTGCCTCCGGACAGGGGGGACTTATGAACACTGAAGCTTTCTTT.

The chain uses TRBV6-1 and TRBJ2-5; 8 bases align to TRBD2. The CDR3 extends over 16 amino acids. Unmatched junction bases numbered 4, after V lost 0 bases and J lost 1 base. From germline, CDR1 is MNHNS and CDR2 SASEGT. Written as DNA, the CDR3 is TGTGCCAGCAGTGAAGCTCGGGGGGGGTCCCAAGAGACCCAGTACTTC. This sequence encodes CASSEARGGSQETQYF.

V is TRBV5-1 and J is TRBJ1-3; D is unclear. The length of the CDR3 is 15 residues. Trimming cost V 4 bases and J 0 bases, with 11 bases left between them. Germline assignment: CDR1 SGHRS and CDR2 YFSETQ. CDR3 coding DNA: TGCGCCAGCAGCGACAACATGCCCTCTGGAAACACCATATATTTT. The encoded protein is CASSDNMPSGNTIYF.